This T cell receptor beta chain was documented in a study of human T cells and chemical hapten exposure. Background on the study: Slight volume differences across pooled libraries mainly accounted for varying per-sample TCR yields.

Under the authors' procedure: From about 22,000 to 700,000 TCRs were found per sample, with a median of about 96,000. MiXCR was run by TCRdb on the RACE reads, yielding one entry per CDR3 protein. TCRdb's processing, not the study's, gives the V and J calls here. The sample comprises 300,000 to 350,000 distinct CDR3 sequences, 6% to 8.5% of which are singletons, and 7% to 10% rests with the top ten. Germline values: CDR1 SEHNR, CDR2 FQNEAQ (reference sequence). Trimming took 9 bases from V and 8 from J; bases not matched to a gene: 12. This CDR3 spans 15 amino acids. The time point is: patch test 1, 2 weeks after DPC sensitization. Treatment reported: therapeutic diphenylcyclopropenone sensitization with weekly scalp DPC. This clonotype turned up a few times.

The origin of this receptor is a woman aged 18-29 years with alopecia areata. Some clones in this sample may be carry-over from other donors' samples. The sample in question was whole blood, obtained in connection with sensitization to the hapten diphenylcyclopropenone (DPC). V is TRBV7-9 and J is TRBJ2-1; 11 bases are shared with TRBD2. The CDR3 loop reads CASSDSLAGAYEQFF. For the CDR3, the DNA is TGTGCCAGTTCTGATTCACTAGCGGGGGCGTATGAGCAGTTCTTC. Full variable domain (remainder filled in from reference TRBV7-9 and TRBJ2-1): DTGVSQNPRHKITKRGQNVTFRCDPISEHNRLYWYRQTLGQGPEFLTYFQNEAQLEKSRLLSDRFSAERPKGSFSTLEIQRTEQGDSAMYLCASSDSLAGAYEQFFGPGTRLTVL.